These 10 T cell receptor beta chains were all obtained from the same sample, sequenced in a study of shared clonotypes between healthy human individuals. Only in-frame clones appear in the TCRdb table, and some are missing; sequencing was by immunoSEQ multiplex PCR. The sample shows 300,000 to 400,000 clones, over 65% of them seen only once. What was sequenced was memory CD4+ T cells sorted from blood. The subset: CD45RA-negative fraction. Every receptor here comes from a man aged 25 to 40 in good health.

The V and J genes are TRBV18 and TRBJ1-1, with D possibly matching TRBD1 (5 bases). The V end was cut by 4 bases, the J end by 0 bases, with 12 bases between. The CDR3 runs 15 residues. The germline V gene has CDR1 KGHSH and CDR2 LQKENI. CDR3 sequence (DNA): TGTGCCAGCTCACTAGGGGCACCCATGAACACTGAAGCTTTCTTT. This gives the protein CASSLGAPMNTEAFF.

Only one count was recorded for this clone. The rearrangement links TRBV6-4 to TRBJ2-1, with 8 nucleotides matching TRBD2. Germline trimming cut 0 bases from V and 4 bases from J; bases unmatched to any gene: 5. CDR1 is MRHNA and CDR2 is SNTAGT in the germline V gene. CDR3 length equals 16 residues. In DNA form, the CDR3 reads TGTGCCAGCAGTGACTCCCTAACGGGAGGGTACAATGAGCAGTTCTTC. This encodes CASSDSLTGGYNEQFF.

V usage is TRBV29-1 and J usage is TRBJ2-3; 9 nucleotides agree with TRBD1. The ends lost 6 bases at V and 7 bases at J; junction bases unmatched: 11. Germline V lookup: CDR1 SQVTM, CDR2 ANQGSEA. The CDR3 totals 14 residues. CDR3: CSVRMGQGWHTQYF. DNA of the CDR3: TGCAGCGTCCGAATGGGACAGGGCTGGCATACGCAGTATTTT.

V usage is TRBV28 and J usage is TRBJ1-5; perhaps TRBD1 as D (5 bases). CDR1 and CDR2 (germline): MDHEN, SYDVKM. Trimming removed 8 bases at V and 6 bases at J, with 17 bases between. CDR3 size: 14 residues. The CDR3 bases are TGTGCCAGCGGTTGGAGGGGTATCGGTCAGCCCCAGCATTTT. It encodes CASGWRGIGQPQHF.

This chain joins TRBV6-1 and TRBJ2-1; D gene uncertain. In germline, CDR1 is MNHNS, CDR2 SASEGT. The CDR3 length is 13 residues. V was clipped by 5 bases and J by 13 bases, with 18 bases between them. CDR3 DNA sequence: TGTGCCAGCAGTTCCAGTCCGACCGCCGGACAGTTCTTC. Its protein product is CASSSSPTAGQFF.

The chain uses TRBV29-1 and TRBJ2-5, with a possible D match to TRBD2 (6 bases). The V end was cut by 7 bases, the J end by 4 bases, with 10 bases between. The length of the CDR3 is 11 residues. Germline CDR1 and CDR2: SQVTM and ANQGSEA. The CDR3 reads CSAGGIETQYF. The CDR3 DNA reads as TGCAGCGCTGGAGGGATAGAGACCCAGTACTTC.

The chain carries TRBV5-4 and TRBJ1-2, with TRBD1 matching 7 bases. The CDR3 consists of 15 residues. The germline V gene encodes CDR1 SGHNT and CDR2 YYREEE (reference sequence). J gave up 3 bases and V 4 bases, and 9 bases lay outside the gene matches. The CDR3 DNA sequence: TGTGCCAGCAGCCGAAACCAGGGGGTGGACTATGGCTACACCTTC. Translation: CASSRNQGVDYGYTF.

This clone was observed a handful of times. The J gene is TRBJ2-7, the V gene TRBV2; D might be TRBD2 (5 bases). Trimming stripped 3 bases from V and 6 bases from J, with 12 bases between. The CDR3 consists of 13 residues. In germline, CDR1 is SNHLY, CDR2 FYNNEI. The CDR3 protein is CASSDLGMGEQYF. The CDR3 coding sequence is TGTGCCAGCAGTGATCTCGGGATGGGCGAGCAGTACTTC.

The chain carries TRBV7-2 and TRBJ1-2; D is unresolved. The V and J ends lost 4 bases and 5 bases respectively, with 20 bases between them. CDR1 and CDR2 from the germline V gene are SGHTA and FQGNSA. The CDR3 is 16 amino acids. The CDR3 spells CASSSSSGRIEYGYTF. The CDR3, as DNA: TGTGCCAGCAGCTCATCCTCCGGGAGGATTGAGTATGGCTACACCTTC.

The chain recombines TRBV7-9 with TRBJ2-7; 12 bases fit TRBD2. This CDR3 has 19 residues. Unmatched junction bases numbered 19, after V lost 6 bases and J lost 4 bases. Germline assignment: CDR1 SEHNR and CDR2 FQNEAQ (reference sequence). The CDR3: CASRPGGLAGQVGDYEQYF. Written as DNA, the CDR3 is TGTGCCAGCAGGCCAGGGGGACTAGCGGGTCAAGTAGGGGATTACGAGCAGTACTTC.